These 18 T cell receptor beta chains were sequenced from one sample in a study of somatic mutations in cytotoxic T cells in rheumatoid arthritis. Assay: immunoSEQ multiplex PCR; the TCRdb copy retains only in-frame clones and omits some. The sample has some 40,000 clones, more than 80% seen once. The sample taken for sequencing was CD8+ T cells sorted from blood. The receptors stem from a middle-aged man in good health.

The chain employs TRBV6-5 and TRBJ1-4; 9 bases align to TRBD1. CDR1 and CDR2 (germline): MNHEY, SVGAGI. The CDR3 totals 14 residues. Trimming at V came to 2 bases and at J to 7 bases, leaving 2 bases not matched to a gene. This CDR3 reads CASSYGTGIEKLFF. DNA for the CDR3: TGTGCCAGCAGTTACGGGACAGGGATTGAAAAACTGTTTTTT.

The chain joins TRBV2 to TRBJ1-1, with a possible D match to TRBD1 (6 bases). Trimming pared 7 bases from V and 3 bases from J, leaving 15 bases between. This CDR3 region has 14 residues. Germline V gene sequence: CDR1 SNHLY, CDR2 FYNNEI. The CDR3 spells CASKLQGYDTEAFF. CDR3 nucleotide sequence: TGTGCCAGCAAGTTACAGGGATACGACACTGAAGCTTTCTTT.

This chain joins TRBV28 and TRBJ1-1; D is ambiguous. Germline V CDR1 and CDR2: MDHEN, SYDVKM. The CDR3 loop spans 12 amino acids. V lost 7 bases, J lost 5 bases, and 11 bases lay in between. The CDR3 reads CASNSGRTEAFF. CDR3 coding DNA: TGTGCCAGCAATTCTGGGAGGACTGAAGCTTTCTTT.

This clone turned up a few times. This chain uses TRBV27 with TRBJ2-7, with TRBD1 matching 7 bases. Germline CDR1 MNHEY, CDR2 SMNVEV (reference sequence). J was trimmed by 4 bases and V by 2 bases; bases with no gene match: 5. The CDR3 is 14 amino acids. CDR3 protein: CASSLIDREYEQYF. CDR3 sequence (DNA): TGTGCCAGCAGTTTAATAGACAGGGAGTACGAGCAGTACTTC.

This clone was seen once. The V and J genes are TRBV28 and TRBJ2-7; D is uncertain. V lost 5 bases to trimming and J lost 10 bases, with 9 bases between them. Germline V gene lookup returns CDR1 MDHEN and CDR2 SYDVKM. The CDR3 covers 10 residues. The CDR3 protein is CASSQSKQYF. DNA for the CDR3: TGTGCCAGCAGTCAAAGTAAACAGTACTTC.

The rearrangement links TRBV7-9 to TRBJ1-4, with D maybe TRBD1 (6 bases). The germline V gene encodes CDR1 SEHNR and CDR2 FQNEAQ (reference sequence). The CDR3 length is 19 residues. V gave up 3 bases and J gave up 5 bases, with 25 bases separating them. DNA of the CDR3: TGTGCCAGCAGCTTTAACAGGGCCAGGGTAAGGGAACTGAATGAAAAACTGTTTTTT. Amino acid sequence: CASSFNRARVRELNEKLFF.

The chain couples TRBV9 to TRBJ2-3; 9 nucleotides line up with TRBD1. From germline, CDR1 is SGDLS and CDR2 YYNGEE. The junction had 4 bases not matched to a gene; V was cut back by 3 bases and J by 8 bases. CDR3 size: 13 residues. The DNA of the CDR3 is TGTGCCAGCAGCGAAACAGGGGGCGGTACGCAGTATTTT. Protein sequence: CASSETGGGTQYF.

This chain joins TRBV30 and TRBJ2-7; D is uncertain. This CDR3 spans 13 amino acids. Germline V CDR1 and CDR2: GTSNPN, SVGIG (reference sequence). Deletions cut 0 bases from V and 3 bases from J, with 9 bases between. CDR3 sequence: CAWSVLGNYEQYF. Here the CDR3 DNA reads TGTGCCTGGAGTGTACTGGGGAACTACGAGCAGTACTTC.

J is TRBJ2-7 and V is TRBV18; 10 bases are shared with TRBD1. This CDR3 comprises 15 residues. Trimming cost V 2 bases and J 4 bases; bases outside gene matches: 5. Per germline, CDR1 KGHSH and CDR2 LQKENI. CDR3 bases: TGTGCCAGCTCACCAGGTGGGACAGGGGCATACGAGCAGTACTTC. It codes for CASSPGGTGAYEQYF.

Only a few counts were recorded for this clone. The chain carries TRBV19 and TRBJ2-5; D is possibly TRBD2 (6 bases). Per germline, CDR1 LNHDA and CDR2 SQIVND (reference sequence). V lost 5 bases to trimming and J lost 5 bases, with 12 bases between them. The CDR3 covers 13 residues. The CDR3 reads CASSRLVVETQYF. In DNA form, the CDR3 reads TGTGCCAGTAGTCGACTAGTTGTGGAGACCCAGTACTTC.

This clone was seen a few times. V gene TRBV29-1 combines with J gene TRBJ2-1; the D is unclear. CDR3 length equals 10 residues. Germline loops: CDR1 SQVTM, CDR2 ANQGSEA. The V and J ends lost 4 bases and 5 bases respectively, with 3 bases between them. As DNA, the CDR3 is TGCAGCGTTGCCAACAATGAGCAGTTCTTC. This codes for CSVANNEQFF.

This clone was seen only once. The chain combines TRBV6-5 with TRBJ1-1; D is undetermined. Germline V gene data show CDR1 as MNHEY and CDR2 as SVGAGI. V dropped 3 bases and J dropped 1 base, with 15 bases sitting between them. The CDR3 runs to 16 residues. The CDR3 here is CASSYFSFRGNTEAFF. The DNA for the CDR3 is TGTGCCAGCAGTTATTTCAGCTTCCGTGGGAACACTGAAGCTTTCTTT.

This clone has a single count. The chain carries TRBV14 and TRBJ1-2, with TRBD1 as a possible D gene (6 bases). Germline CDR1 is SGHDN and CDR2 is FVKESK. The CDR3 consists of 17 residues. The V end was cut by 4 bases, the J end by 5 bases, with 23 bases between. The CDR3 DNA is TGTGCCAGCAGCCCAGGGATTCACAGGGTTGGGCAATATGGCTACACCTTC. Translated: CASSPGIHRVGQYGYTF.

V gene TRBV28 combines with J gene TRBJ1-3; possibly TRBD1 for D (5 bases). Trimming pared 3 bases from V and 2 bases from J, leaving 11 bases between. The CDR3 covers 15 residues. The germline V gene encodes CDR1 MDHEN and CDR2 SYDVKM. CDR3 residues: CASSFAGTAGNTIYF. CDR3 DNA sequence: TGTGCCAGCAGTTTCGCGGGGACGGCTGGAAACACCATATATTTT.

This chain uses TRBV7-6 with TRBJ1-4, with 11 bases fitting TRBD1. The length of the CDR3 is 19 residues. The V and J ends lost 1 base and 4 bases, in that order; junction bases with no gene match: 11. Germline V gene sequence: CDR1 SGHVS, CDR2 FNYEAQ. The chain's CDR3 is CASSLETGGQGVVNEKLFF. The CDR3 region has the DNA TGTGCCAGCAGCTTAGAGACGGGGGGACAGGGGGTTGTTAATGAAAAACTGTTTTTT.

The chain is built from TRBV7-9 and TRBJ2-7; TRBD2 agrees at 13 bases. V shed 5 bases and J 4 bases; nucleotides not matched to a gene: 5. Germline V gene data show CDR1 as SEHNR and CDR2 as FQNEAQ (reference sequence). The CDR3 has 15 residues. The CDR3 DNA sequence: TGTGCCAGCAGCACGGGACTAGCGGGAAAATACGAGCAGTACTTC. Translation: CASSTGLAGKYEQYF.

The J gene is TRBJ2-7, the V gene TRBV28; possible D gene TRBD2, 6 bases. In germline, CDR1 is MDHEN, CDR2 SYDVKM. V shed 1 base and J shed 3 bases, with 10 bases lying between them. The CDR3 is made up of 14 amino acids. CDR3 loop: CASSLSRGYYEQYF. In DNA form, the CDR3 reads TGTGCCAGCAGTTTATCCCGGGGGTACTACGAGCAGTACTTC.

The chain links TRBV11-2 to TRBJ2-7; D is unresolved. Germline V CDR1 and CDR2: SGHAT, FQNNGV. Trimming took off 5 bases at V and 3 bases at J, with 17 bases between the two ends. The CDR3 covers 15 residues. The CDR3 loop reads CASSPRYGSNYEQYF. As DNA, the CDR3 is TGTGCCAGCAGCCCCCGATACGGGTCTAACTACGAGCAGTACTTC.